This section outlines one T cell receptor (beta chain) sequence together with its context. Its antigen is currently unknown. The data were obtained in a study of cytomegalovirus exposure and HLA in healthy donors. Trimming left V 2 bases short and J 7 bases short, with 15 bases between. Germline lookup yields CDR1 KGHSH and CDR2 LQKENI. The CDR3 extends over 15 amino acids. Overall study findings and caveats: Listed as cytomegalovirus-associated were about 160 TCR beta chains.

The PCR employed 60 Vbeta primers together with 13 Jbeta primers. Clones were sequenced by immunoSEQ multiplex PCR, and TCRdb holds only the in-frame ones, with some missing. The data hold 200,000 or so clones, with roughly 80% observed a single time. The chain uses TRBV18 and TRBJ2-1; perhaps TRBD1 as D (6 bases). The sequenced sample consisted of PBMCs. The sequence was collected from a boy aged 10-17 years in good health and CMV-seronegative. CDR3 sequence (DNA): TGTGCCAGCTCACCATTGGCAGGGGACCAAAATGAGCAGTTCTTC. This codes for CASSPLAGDQNEQFF.